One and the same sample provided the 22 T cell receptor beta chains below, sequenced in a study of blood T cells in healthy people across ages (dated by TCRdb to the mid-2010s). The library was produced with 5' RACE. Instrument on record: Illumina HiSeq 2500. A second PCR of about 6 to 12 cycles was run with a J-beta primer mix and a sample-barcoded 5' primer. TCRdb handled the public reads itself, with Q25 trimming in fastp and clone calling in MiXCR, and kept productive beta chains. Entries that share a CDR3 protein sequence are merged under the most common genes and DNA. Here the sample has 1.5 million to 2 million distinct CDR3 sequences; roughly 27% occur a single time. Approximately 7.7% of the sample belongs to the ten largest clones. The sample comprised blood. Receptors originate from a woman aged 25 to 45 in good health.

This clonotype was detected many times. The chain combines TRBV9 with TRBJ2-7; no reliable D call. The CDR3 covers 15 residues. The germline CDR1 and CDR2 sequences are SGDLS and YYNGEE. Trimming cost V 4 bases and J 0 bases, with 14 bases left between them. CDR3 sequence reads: CASSPSPYNSYEQYF. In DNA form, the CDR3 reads TGTGCCAGCAGCCCATCCCCCTACAACTCCTACGAGCAGTACTTC.

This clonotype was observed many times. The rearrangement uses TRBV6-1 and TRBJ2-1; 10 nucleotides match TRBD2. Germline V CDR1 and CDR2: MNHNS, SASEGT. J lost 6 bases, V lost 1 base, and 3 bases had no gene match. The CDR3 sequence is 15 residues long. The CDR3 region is CASSEGAGGPNEQFF. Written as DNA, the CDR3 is TGTGCCAGCAGTGAAGGAGCGGGGGGGCCCAATGAGCAGTTCTTC.

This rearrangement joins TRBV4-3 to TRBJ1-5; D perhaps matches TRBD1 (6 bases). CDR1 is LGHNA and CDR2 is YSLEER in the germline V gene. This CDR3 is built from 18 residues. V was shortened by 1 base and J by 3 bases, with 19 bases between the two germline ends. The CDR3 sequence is CASSQALSRGQYNQPQHF. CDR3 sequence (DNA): TGCGCCAGCAGCCAAGCTCTTTCGAGGGGACAATACAATCAGCCCCAGCATTTT.

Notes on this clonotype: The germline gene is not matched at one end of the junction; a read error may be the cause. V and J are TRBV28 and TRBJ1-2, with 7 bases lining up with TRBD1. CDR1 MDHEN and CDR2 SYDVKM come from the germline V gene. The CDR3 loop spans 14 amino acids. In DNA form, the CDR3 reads TGTGCCGGCAGCTCGACAGGGTTAAACTATGGCTACACCTTC. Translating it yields CAGSSTGLNYGYTF.

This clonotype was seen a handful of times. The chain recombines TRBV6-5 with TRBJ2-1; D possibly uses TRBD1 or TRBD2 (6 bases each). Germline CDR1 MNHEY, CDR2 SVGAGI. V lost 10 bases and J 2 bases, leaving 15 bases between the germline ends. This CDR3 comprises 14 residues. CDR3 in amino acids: CATCHGGPYNEQFF. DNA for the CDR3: TGTGCCACCTGTCACGGGGGCCCCTACAATGAGCAGTTCTTC.

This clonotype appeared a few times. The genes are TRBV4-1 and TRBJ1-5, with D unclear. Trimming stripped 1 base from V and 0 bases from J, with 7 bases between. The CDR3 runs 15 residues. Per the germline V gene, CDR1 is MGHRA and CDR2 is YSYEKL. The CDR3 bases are TGCGCCAGCAGCCAAGGGTCCTATAGCAATCAGCCCCAGCATTTT. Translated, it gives CASSQGSYSNQPQHF.

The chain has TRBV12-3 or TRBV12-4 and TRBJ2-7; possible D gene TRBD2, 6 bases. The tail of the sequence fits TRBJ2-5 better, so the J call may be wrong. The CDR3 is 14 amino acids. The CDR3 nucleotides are TGTGCCAGCCTGGTTGGGGGGAGCCAAGAGACCCAGTACTTC. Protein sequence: CASLVGGSQETQYF.

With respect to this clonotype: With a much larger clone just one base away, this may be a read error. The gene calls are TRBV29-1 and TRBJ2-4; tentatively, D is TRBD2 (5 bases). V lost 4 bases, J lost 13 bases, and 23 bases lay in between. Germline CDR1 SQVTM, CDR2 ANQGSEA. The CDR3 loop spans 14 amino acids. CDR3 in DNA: TGCAGCGTTGTTGGGGAGCGGTCCTACAATGAGCAGTACTTC. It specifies CSVVGERSYNEQYF. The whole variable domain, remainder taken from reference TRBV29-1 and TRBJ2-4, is SAVISQKPSRDICQRGTSLTIQCQVDSQVTMMFWYRQQPGQSLTLIATANQGSEATYESGFVIDKFPISRPNLTFSTLTVSNMSPEDSSIYLCSVVGERSYNEQYFGAGTRLSVL.

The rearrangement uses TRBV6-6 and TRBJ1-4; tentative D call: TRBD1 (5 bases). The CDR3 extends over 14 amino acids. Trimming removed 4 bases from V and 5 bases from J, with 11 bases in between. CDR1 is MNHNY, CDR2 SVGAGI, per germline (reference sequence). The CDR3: CASSLDSLNEKLFF. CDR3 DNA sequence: TGTGCCAGCAGTTTAGACAGTTTAAATGAAAAACTGTTTTTT.

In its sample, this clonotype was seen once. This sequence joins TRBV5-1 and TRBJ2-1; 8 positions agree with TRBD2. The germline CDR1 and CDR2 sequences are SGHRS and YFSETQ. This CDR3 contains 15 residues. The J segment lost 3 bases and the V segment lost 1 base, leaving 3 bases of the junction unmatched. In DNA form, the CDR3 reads TGCGCCAGCAGCTTGAACCGGGGGGGCTACAATGAGCAGTTCTTC. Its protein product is CASSLNRGGYNEQFF.

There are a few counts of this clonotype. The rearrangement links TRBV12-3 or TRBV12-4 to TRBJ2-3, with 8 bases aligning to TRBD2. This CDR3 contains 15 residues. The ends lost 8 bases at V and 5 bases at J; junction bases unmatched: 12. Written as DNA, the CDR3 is TGTGCCAGCTGTGAGGCAGCGGGAGCAAAAGATACGCAGTATTTT. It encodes CASCEAAGAKDTQYF.

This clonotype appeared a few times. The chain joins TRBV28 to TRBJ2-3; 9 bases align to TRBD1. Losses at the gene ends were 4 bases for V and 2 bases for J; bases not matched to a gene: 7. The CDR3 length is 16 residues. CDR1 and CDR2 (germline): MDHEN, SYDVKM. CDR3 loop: CASSSRQGVTTDTQYF. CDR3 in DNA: TGTGCCAGCAGTTCCCGACAGGGGGTTACCACAGATACGCAGTATTTT.

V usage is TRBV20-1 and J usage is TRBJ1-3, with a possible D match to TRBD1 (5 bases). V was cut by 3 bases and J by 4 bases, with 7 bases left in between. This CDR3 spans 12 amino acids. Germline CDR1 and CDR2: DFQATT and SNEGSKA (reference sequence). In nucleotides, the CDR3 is TGCAGTGCTAGGGACAACGGAAACACCATATATTTT. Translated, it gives CSARDNGNTIYF.

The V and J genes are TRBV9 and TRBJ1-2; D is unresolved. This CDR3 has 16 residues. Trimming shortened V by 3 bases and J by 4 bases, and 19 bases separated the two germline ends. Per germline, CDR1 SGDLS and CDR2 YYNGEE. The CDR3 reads CASSAAREADRYGYTF. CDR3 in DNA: TGTGCCAGCAGCGCCGCTAGGGAGGCAGACCGCTATGGCTACACCTTC. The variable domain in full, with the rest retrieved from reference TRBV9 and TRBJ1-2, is DSGVTQTPKHLITATGQRVTLRCSPRSGDLSVYWYQQSLDQGLQFLIQYYNGEERAKGNILERFSAQQFPDLHSELNLSSLELGDSALYFCASSAAREADRYGYTFGSGTRLTVV.

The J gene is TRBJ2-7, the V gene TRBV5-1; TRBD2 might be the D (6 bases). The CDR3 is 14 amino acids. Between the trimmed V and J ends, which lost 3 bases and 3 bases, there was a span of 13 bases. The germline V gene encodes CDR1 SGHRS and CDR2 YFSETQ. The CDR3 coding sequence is TGCGCCAGCAGCTATGGACTATCGGGCTACGAGCAGTACTTC. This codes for CASSYGLSGYEQYF.

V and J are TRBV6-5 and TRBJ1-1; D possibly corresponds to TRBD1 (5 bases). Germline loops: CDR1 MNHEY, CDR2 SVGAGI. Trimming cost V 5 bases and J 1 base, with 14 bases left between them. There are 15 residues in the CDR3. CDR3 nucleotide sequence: TGTGCCAGCAGTGGTCGGGGGAGCGGGAACACTGAAGCTTTCTTT. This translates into CASSGRGSGNTEAFF.

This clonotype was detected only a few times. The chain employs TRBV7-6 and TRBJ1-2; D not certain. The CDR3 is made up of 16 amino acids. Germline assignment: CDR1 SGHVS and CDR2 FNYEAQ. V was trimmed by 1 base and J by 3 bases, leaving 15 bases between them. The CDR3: CASSLVSGRADYGYTF. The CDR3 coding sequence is TGTGCCAGCAGCTTAGTCTCTGGGCGCGCGGACTATGGCTACACCTTC.

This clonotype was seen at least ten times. The CDR3 DNA sequence: TGTGCCAGCAGTTACTCTGGCCAGGGGGGTGATGGCTACACCTTC. Translating it yields CASSYSGQGGDGYTF. The chain has TRBV6-5 and TRBJ1-2; 7 bases line up with TRBD1. This CDR3 is 15 amino acids long. CDR1 is MNHEY, CDR2 SVGAGI, per germline. V lost 0 bases, J lost 6 bases, and 7 bases stayed unmatched.

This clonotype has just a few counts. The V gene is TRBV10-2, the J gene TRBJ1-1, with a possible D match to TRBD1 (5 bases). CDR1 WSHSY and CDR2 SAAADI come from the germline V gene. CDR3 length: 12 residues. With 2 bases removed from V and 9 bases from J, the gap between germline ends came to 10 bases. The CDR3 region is CASSEASGKAFF. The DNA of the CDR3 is TGCGCCAGCAGTGAGGCGTCAGGGAAAGCTTTCTTT.

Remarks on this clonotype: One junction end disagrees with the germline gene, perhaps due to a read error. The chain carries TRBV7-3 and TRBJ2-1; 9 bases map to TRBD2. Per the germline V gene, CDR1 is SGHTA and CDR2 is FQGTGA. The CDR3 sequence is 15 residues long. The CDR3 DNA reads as TGTGCCAGCAGCTTAACTAGCGGGGGCCCCAATGGGCAGTTCTTC. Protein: CASSLTSGGPNGQFF.

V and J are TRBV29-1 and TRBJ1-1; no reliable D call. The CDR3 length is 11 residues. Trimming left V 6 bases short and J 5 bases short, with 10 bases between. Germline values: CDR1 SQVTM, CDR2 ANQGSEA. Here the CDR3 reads CSVERATEAFF. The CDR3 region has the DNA TGCAGCGTCGAGAGGGCGACTGAAGCTTTCTTT.

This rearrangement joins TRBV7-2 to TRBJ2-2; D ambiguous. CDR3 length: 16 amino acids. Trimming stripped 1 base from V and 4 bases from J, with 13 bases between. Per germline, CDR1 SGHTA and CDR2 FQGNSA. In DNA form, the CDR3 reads TGTGCCAGCAGCTTAGACCCTGGCCTGTTCACCGGGGAGCTGTTTTTT. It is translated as CASSLDPGLFTGELFF. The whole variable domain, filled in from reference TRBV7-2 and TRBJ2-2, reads GAGVSQSPSNKVTEKGKDVELRCDPISGHTALYWYRQSLGQGLEFLIYFQGNSAPDKSGLPSDRFSAERTGGSVSTLTIQRTQQEDSAVYLCASSLDPGLFTGELFFGEGSRLTVL.